This entry lists 10 T cell receptor beta chains sequenced from one sample in a study of T cell repertoires in cytomegalovirus infection. Their antigen targets remain unknown. TCRdb reprocessed the reads via MiXCR and lists one record per CDR3 protein. The table lists a few hundred thousand distinct CDR3 sequences, roughly 28% of them singletons, with approximately 20% in the top ten. This specimen consisted of cultured PBMCs, obtained from culture after CMV antigen stimulation. The receptors come from a human donor in good health (CMV status not recorded). Some clones in this sample may be carry-over from other donors' samples.

The chain carries TRBV6-5 and TRBJ2-5; D is ambiguous. This CDR3 has 14 residues. The ends were cut back, 0 bases at V and 7 bases at J, with 12 bases in the middle. The germline V gene encodes CDR1 MNHEY and CDR2 SVGAGI. The CDR3 loop is CASSYSRVLSTQYF. CDR3 in DNA: TGTGCCAGCAGTTACTCACGGGTGCTGTCGACCCAGTACTTC.

The sample holds a few counts of this clonotype. This chain uses TRBV6-2 or TRBV6-3 with TRBJ1-5; weak D call: TRBD1 (5 bases). V was clipped by 8 bases and J by 0 bases, with 17 bases between them. There are 16 residues in the CDR3. CDR1 and CDR2 from the germline V gene are MNHEY and SVGEGT. CDR3: CASSGGVINSNQPQHF. The CDR3 coding sequence is TGTGCCAGCTCCGGGGGGGTCATCAATAGCAATCAGCCCCAGCATTTT.

J is TRBJ2-7 and V is TRBV28; D is possibly TRBD2 (5 bases). The germline CDR1 and CDR2 sequences are MDHEN and SYDVKM. The CDR3 contains 14 residues. Trimming pared 7 bases from V and 1 base from J, leaving 14 bases between. The CDR3 DNA reads as TGTGCCAGCACCCCCGACTACCAATCCTACGAGCAGTACTTC. This codes for CASTPDYQSYEQYF.

In this sample, this clonotype turned up a few times. V usage is TRBV7-9 and J usage is TRBJ2-4; tentative D call: TRBD1 (6 bases). The CDR3 loop spans 12 amino acids. The germline V gene encodes CDR1 SEHNR and CDR2 FQNEAQ (reference sequence). Trimming took 5 bases from V and 9 from J, leaving 11 bases between them. In DNA, the CDR3 is TGTGCCAGCAGCGAAGGGGACACCATTCAGTACTTC. Amino acids: CASSEGDTIQYF.

The chain uses TRBV7-4 and TRBJ2-2; 7 bases match TRBD2. Trimming took 4 bases from V and 3 from J; bases not matched to a gene: 11. Germline values: CDR1 SGHVT, CDR2 SQSDAQ. The CDR3 consists of 17 residues. CDR3: CASSSLGGGSYTGELFF. In DNA, the CDR3 is TGTGCCAGCAGCTCCCTTGGAGGCGGGAGCTACACCGGGGAGCTGTTTTTT.

This clonotype appeared a single time. The conserved closing phenylalanine or tryptophan is absent in this CDR3, likely reflecting a read error. The chain combines TRBV5-3 with TRBJ1-5; 9 bases are shared with TRBD1. TRBV5-3 is an ORF; its function is uncertain. The CDR3 runs 15 residues. CDR3 loop: CASSSGTGKDQPQHL. For the CDR3, the DNA is TGTGCCAGCAGCTCTGGGACAGGGAAAGATCAGCCCCAGCATTTA.

The V gene is TRBV25-1, the J gene TRBJ2-3, with 7 bases aligning to TRBD2. V gave up 4 bases and J gave up 0 bases; unmatched junction bases: 1. Germline loops: CDR1 MGHDK, CDR2 SYGVNS. The CDR3 extends over 14 amino acids. The CDR3 DNA reads as TGTGCCAGCAGTGTGGGGGGGAGCACAGATACGCAGTATTTT. Protein sequence: CASSVGGSTDTQYF.

The rearrangement uses TRBV24-1 and TRBJ1-5, with a possible D match to TRBD1 (6 bases). CDR1 KGHDR and CDR2 SFDVKD come from the germline V gene. V was shortened by 2 bases and J by 4 bases, with 8 bases between the two germline ends. The CDR3 contains 14 residues. CDR3: CATSDWTANQPQHF. The CDR3 DNA reads as TGTGCCACCAGTGATTGGACAGCTAATCAGCCCCAGCATTTT.

V is TRBV11-1 and J is TRBJ2-1, with D possibly TRBD2 on 7 matching bases. Trimming shortened V by 5 bases and J by 4 bases, and 15 bases separated the two germline ends. Germline values: CDR1 SGHAT, CDR2 FQDESV (reference sequence). The CDR3 loop spans 15 amino acids. The CDR3 coding sequence is TGTGCCAGCAGCACACGGGGGGACACTTACAATGAGCAGTTCTTC. Its translation is CASSTRGDTYNEQFF.

The chain joins TRBV6-5 to TRBJ1-5, with D unclear. The V end was cut by 2 bases, the J end by 6 bases, with 11 bases between. The CDR3 is 14 residues long. Germline CDR1 MNHEY, CDR2 SVGAGI. The CDR3 reads CASSYLPRGQPQHF. The CDR3 coding sequence is TGTGCCAGCAGTTACCTCCCCCGCGGTCAGCCCCAGCATTTT.